The 14 T cell receptor beta chains in this list originate from one sample, sequenced in a study of glioma-infiltrating T cells after dendritic cell vaccination. Data came from immunoSEQ multiplex PCR; TCRdb stores just in-frame clones and leaves some out. In the table there are about 63,000 clones, more than 75% of which are singletons. This sample's time point: after dendritic cell vaccination, including at tumor progression/relapse. The sequences come from blood, collected after dendritic cell vaccination. The receptors come from a human donor with glioblastoma.

The chain has TRBV23-1 and TRBJ2-1; 7 bases line up with TRBD1. TRBV23-1 counts as an open reading frame of uncertain function. This CDR3 is built from 14 residues. Trimming took 7 bases from V and 6 from J; bases not matched to a gene: 9. The CDR3 DNA sequence: TGCGCCAGCACCGGGACAGCCACCGGCAATGAGCAGTTCTTC. Protein product: CASTGTATGNEQFF.

The chain is built from TRBV6-6 and TRBJ2-5, with 12 bases fitting TRBD2. Germline V CDR1 and CDR2: MNHNY, SVGAGI (reference sequence). V gave up 4 bases and J gave up 1 base; unmatched junction bases: 4. The CDR3 has 16 residues. CDR3 in DNA: TGTGCCAGCAGTTCGCCGGGACTAGCGGGCCAAGAGACCCAGTACTTC. Its translation is CASSSPGLAGQETQYF.

This clone was observed once. CDR3 bases: TGTGCCAGTAGTCCCAGGGACAGGCTGTTTTTT. This gives the protein CASSPRDRLFF. The V gene is TRBV19, the J gene TRBJ1-4, with 8 bases matching TRBD1. J lost 14 bases, V lost 5 bases, and 4 bases had no gene match. This CDR3 is 11 amino acids long. Looked up from germline, CDR1 is LNHDA and CDR2 is SQIVND (reference sequence).

Comments on this clone: The junction does not match germline at one end; this may be a read error. The V call is TRBV7-7, the J call TRBJ2-1, with 12 bases fitting TRBD2. Germline lookup yields CDR1 SSHAT and CDR2 FNYEAQ (reference sequence). The CDR3 is 13 amino acids. The CDR3 DNA follows: TGTGCTAGCAGCCTCGGGACTAGCGGGGAGCAGTTCTTC. Its protein product is CASSLGTSGEQFF.

The genes are TRBV6-5 and TRBJ1-3, with TRBD1 as a possible D gene (6 bases). The CDR3 totals 15 residues. V lost 5 bases to trimming and J lost 6 bases, with 17 bases between them. The V gene's germline CDR1 is MNHEY and CDR2 SVGAGI. CDR3 loop: CASSPRGAPANTIYF. CDR3 coding DNA: TGTGCCAGCAGTCCCCGGGGGGCCCCTGCAAACACCATATATTTT.

The chain combines TRBV9 with TRBJ2-3; 9 bases agree with TRBD2. The CDR3 length is 15 residues. From germline, CDR1 is SGDLS and CDR2 YYNGEE. Trimming removed 4 bases from V and 2 bases from J; junction bases left unmatched: 5. CDR3 sequence reads: CASSNERGATDTQYF. The CDR3 DNA is TGTGCCAGCAGCAATGAGCGGGGGGCCACAGATACGCAGTATTTT. Full variable domain (rest looked up from reference TRBV9 and TRBJ2-3): DSGVTQTPKHLITATGQRVTLRCSPRSGDLSVYWYQQSLDQGLQFLIQYYNGEERAKGNILERFSAQQFPDLHSELNLSSLELGDSALYFCASSNERGATDTQYFGPGTRLTVL.

The V call is TRBV4-3, the J call TRBJ1-2; D is uncertain. Trimming stripped 0 bases from V and 8 bases from J, with 19 bases between. CDR1 is LGHNA and CDR2 is YSLEER in the germline V gene. This CDR3 has 16 residues. Here the CDR3 DNA reads TGCGCCAGCAGCCAAGATCCCTCTGACGGGATTTGGGGCTACACCTTC. Encoded protein: CASSQDPSDGIWGYTF.

As DNA, the CDR3 is TGCACCAGCAGCCTGACTAGCGGGGTAACCCACGCGCAGTATTTT. It codes for CTSSLTSGVTHAQYF. This chain links TRBV1 with TRBJ2-3; TRBD2 was called by the table and not checked on the DNA. TRBV1 is reported as a pseudogene. The CDR3 consists of 15 residues.

The V and J genes are TRBV5-1 and TRBJ2-5, with unresolved D. The CDR3 loop spans 13 amino acids. The germline gives CDR1 SGHRS, CDR2 YFSETQ. Trimming removed 4 bases from V and 1 base from J, with 8 bases in between. CDR3 region: CASSPGFQETQYF. DNA of the CDR3: TGCGCCAGCAGCCCCGGGTTCCAAGAGACCCAGTACTTC.

The J gene is TRBJ1-5, the V gene TRBV11-2; D gene uncertain. Trimming removed 0 bases from V and 8 bases from J, with 11 bases in between. Per the germline V gene, CDR1 is SGHAT and CDR2 is FQNNGV. The CDR3 sequence is 14 residues long. In DNA, the CDR3 is TGTGCCAGCAGCTTAGAAACCACCCGGGAGCCCCAGCATTTT. Its protein product is CASSLETTREPQHF.

The rearrangement links TRBV6-1 to TRBJ2-3, with 8 bases lining up with TRBD2. Unmatched junction bases numbered 4, after V lost 1 base and J lost 1 base. The CDR3 totals 16 residues. Germline CDR1 reads MNHNS; CDR2 reads SASEGT. The CDR3 region is CASSEDGGGGTDTQYF. CDR3 DNA sequence: TGTGCCAGCAGTGAAGACGGGGGGGGAGGCACAGATACGCAGTATTTT.

CDR3 region: CASSIFLAGAARHSTDTQYF. CDR3 coding DNA: TGTGCCAGCAGCATTTTTCTAGCGGGGGCTGCTCGCCATTCCACAGATACGCAGTATTTT. The chain carries TRBV21-1 and TRBJ2-3; TRBD2, the table's D call, was not compared with the DNA. TRBV21-1 is a pseudogene. The CDR3 extends over 20 amino acids.

V and J are TRBV4-3 and TRBJ2-5, with 7 nucleotides matching TRBD2. Per germline, CDR1 LGHNA and CDR2 YSLEER. This CDR3 is 14 amino acids long. Unmatched junction bases numbered 3, after V lost 0 bases and J lost 5 bases. CDR3 sequence (DNA): TGCGCCAGCAGCCAAGATGCCGGGGGGGAGACCCAGTACTTC. Protein sequence: CASSQDAGGETQYF.

This clone is a singleton in its sample. This rearrangement joins TRBV4-1 to TRBJ2-1; unclear D gene. The CDR3 length is 12 residues. V was clipped by 6 bases and J by 8 bases, with 11 bases between them. Germline V gene sequence: CDR1 MGHRA, CDR2 YSYEKL. Here the CDR3 reads CASSPQSDEQFF. The CDR3 nucleotides are TGCGCCAGCAGTCCACAAAGCGATGAGCAGTTCTTC.